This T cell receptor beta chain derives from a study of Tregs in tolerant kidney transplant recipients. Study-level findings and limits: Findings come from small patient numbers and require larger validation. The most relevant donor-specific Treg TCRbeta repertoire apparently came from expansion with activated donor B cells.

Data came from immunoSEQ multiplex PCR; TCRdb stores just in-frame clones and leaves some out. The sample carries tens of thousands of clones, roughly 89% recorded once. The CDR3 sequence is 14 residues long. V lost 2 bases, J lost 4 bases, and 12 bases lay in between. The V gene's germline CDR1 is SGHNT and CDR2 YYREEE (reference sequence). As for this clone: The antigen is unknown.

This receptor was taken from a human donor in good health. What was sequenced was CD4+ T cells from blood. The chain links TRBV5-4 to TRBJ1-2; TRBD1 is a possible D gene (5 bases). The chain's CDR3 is CASSLRVGPYGYTF. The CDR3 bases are TGTGCCAGCAGCTTACGGGTGGGGCCCTATGGCTACACCTTC.